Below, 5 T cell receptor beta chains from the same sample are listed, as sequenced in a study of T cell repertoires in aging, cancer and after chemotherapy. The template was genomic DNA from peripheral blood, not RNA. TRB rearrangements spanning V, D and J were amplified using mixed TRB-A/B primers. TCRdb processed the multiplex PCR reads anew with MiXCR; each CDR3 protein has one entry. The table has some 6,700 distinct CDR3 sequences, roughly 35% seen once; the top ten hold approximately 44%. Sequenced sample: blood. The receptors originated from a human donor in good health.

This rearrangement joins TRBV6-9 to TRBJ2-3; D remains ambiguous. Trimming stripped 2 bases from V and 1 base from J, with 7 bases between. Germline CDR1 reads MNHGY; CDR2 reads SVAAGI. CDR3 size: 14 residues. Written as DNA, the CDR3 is TGTGCCAGCAGTTATAGCGCTTGCACAGATACGCAGTATTTT. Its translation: CASSYSACTDTQYF.

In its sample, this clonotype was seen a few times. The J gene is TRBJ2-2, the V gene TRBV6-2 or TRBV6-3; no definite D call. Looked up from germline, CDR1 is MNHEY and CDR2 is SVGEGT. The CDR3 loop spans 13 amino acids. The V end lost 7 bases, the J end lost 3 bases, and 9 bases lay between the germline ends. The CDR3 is CASIFSDTGELFF. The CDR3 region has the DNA TGTGCCAGCATTTTCTCGGACACCGGGGAGCTGTTTTTT.

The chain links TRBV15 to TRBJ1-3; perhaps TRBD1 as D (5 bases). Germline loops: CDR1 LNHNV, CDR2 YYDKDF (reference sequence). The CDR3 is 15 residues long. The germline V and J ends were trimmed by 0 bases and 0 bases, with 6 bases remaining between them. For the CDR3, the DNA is TGTGCCACCAGCAGAGATCAGGGCTCTGGAAACACCATATATTTT. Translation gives CATSRDQGSGNTIYF.

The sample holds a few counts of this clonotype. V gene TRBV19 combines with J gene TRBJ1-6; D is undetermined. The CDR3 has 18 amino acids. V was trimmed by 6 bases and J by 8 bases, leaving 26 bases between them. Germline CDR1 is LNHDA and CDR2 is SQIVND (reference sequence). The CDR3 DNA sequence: TGTGCCAGTAGGGAAAATTGGGCAGGTTATAGGTGGGATTCACCCCTCCACTTT. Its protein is CASRENWAGYRWDSPLHF.

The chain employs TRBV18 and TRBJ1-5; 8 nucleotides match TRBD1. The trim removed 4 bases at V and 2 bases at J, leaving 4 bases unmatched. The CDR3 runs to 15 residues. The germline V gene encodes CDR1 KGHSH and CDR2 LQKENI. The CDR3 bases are TGTGCCAGCTCACTTGACAGGGGAGGCAATCAGCCCCAGCATTTT. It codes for CASSLDRGGNQPQHF.